This entry concerns a single TCR beta chain. The data are from a study of blood T cell repertoires in COVID-19. Study summary: The United States, Italy and Spain were the sources of the acute and convalescent COVID-19 samples. In each case, the material was cDNA or gDNA derived from T cells, B-cell-depleted T cells, or PBMCs.

This CDR3 has 13 amino acids. V was clipped by 10 bases and J by 8 bases; unmatched bases: 10. Germline CDR1 and CDR2: LNHNV and YYDKDF (reference sequence). Per the original data handling: Amplification with reference gene primers provided the estimates of nucleated cell counts. The method was immunoSEQ multiplex PCR; TCRdb's version includes in-frame clones alone and lacks a portion of them. V and J calls and clone size follow that table, whereas D and trimming were derived from the DNA. The sample has roughly 330,000 clones; about 83% are singletons. This TCR derives from a woman aged 45 to 65 with acute or convalescent COVID-19. Sequencing was performed on peripheral blood. V and J are TRBV15 and TRBJ1-4; 7 bases line up with TRBD1. In nucleotides, the CDR3 is TGTGCCATAGGCGGGCAGGGGGGAGAAAAACTGTTTTTT. Protein: CAIGGQGGEKLFF.